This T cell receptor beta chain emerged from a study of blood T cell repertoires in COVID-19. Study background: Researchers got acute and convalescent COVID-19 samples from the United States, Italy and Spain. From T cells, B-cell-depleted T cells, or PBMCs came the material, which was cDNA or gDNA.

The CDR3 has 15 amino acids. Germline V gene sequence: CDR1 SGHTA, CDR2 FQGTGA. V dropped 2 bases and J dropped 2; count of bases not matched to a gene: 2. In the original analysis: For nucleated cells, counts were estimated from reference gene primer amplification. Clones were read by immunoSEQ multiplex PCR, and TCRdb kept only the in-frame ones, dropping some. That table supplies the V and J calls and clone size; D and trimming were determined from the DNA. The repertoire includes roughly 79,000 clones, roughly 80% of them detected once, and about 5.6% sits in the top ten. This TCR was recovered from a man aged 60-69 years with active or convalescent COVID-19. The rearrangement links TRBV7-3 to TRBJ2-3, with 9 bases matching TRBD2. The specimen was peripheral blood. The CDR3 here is CASSLLAGSTDTQYF. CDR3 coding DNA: TGTGCCAGCAGCTTACTAGCGGGATCCACAGATACGCAGTATTTT.